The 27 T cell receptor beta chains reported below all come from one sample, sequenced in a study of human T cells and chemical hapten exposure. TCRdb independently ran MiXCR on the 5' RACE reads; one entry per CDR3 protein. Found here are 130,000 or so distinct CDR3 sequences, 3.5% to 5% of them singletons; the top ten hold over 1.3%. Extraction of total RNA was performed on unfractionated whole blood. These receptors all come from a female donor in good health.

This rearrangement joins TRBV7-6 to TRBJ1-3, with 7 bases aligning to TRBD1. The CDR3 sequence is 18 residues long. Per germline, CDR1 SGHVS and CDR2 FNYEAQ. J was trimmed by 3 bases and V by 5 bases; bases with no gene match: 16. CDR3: CASSLGARDRTCGNTIYF. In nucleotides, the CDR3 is TGTGCCAGCAGCCTAGGGGCGCGGGACAGAACATGTGGAAACACCATATATTTT.

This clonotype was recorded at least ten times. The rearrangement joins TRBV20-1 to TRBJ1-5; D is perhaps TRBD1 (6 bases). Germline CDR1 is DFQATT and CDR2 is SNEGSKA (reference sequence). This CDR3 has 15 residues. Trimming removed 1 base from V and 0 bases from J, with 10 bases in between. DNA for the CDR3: TGCAGTGCTAGAGGACAGGTTTATAGCAATCAGCCCCAGCATTTT. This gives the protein CSARGQVYSNQPQHF.

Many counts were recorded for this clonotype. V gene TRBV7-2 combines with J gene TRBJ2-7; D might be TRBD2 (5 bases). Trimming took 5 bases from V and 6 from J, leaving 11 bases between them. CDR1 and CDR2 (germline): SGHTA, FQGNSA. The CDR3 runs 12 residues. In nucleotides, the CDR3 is TGTGCCAGCAGCCCATGGGCGGGCGAGCAGTACTTC. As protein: CASSPWAGEQYF. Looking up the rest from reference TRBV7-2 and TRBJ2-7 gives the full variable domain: GAGVSQSPSNKVTEKGKDVELRCDPISGHTALYWYRQSLGQGLEFLIYFQGNSAPDKSGLPSDRFSAERTGGSVSTLTIQRTQQEDSAVYLCASSPWAGEQYFGPGTRLTVT.

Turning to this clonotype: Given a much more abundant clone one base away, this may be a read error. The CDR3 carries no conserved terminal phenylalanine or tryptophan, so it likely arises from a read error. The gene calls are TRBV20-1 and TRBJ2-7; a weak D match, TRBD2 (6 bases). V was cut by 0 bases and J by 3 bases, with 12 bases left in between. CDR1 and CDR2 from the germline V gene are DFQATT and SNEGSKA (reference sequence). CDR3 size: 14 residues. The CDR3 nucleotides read TGCAGTGCTAGAGATTCCGAGACTAGCTACGAGCAGTACCTC. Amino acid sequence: CSARDSETSYEQYL.

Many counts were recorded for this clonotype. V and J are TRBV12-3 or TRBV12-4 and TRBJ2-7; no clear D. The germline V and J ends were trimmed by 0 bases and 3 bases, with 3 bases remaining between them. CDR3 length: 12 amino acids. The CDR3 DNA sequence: TGTGCCAGCAGTTTAGCCCTCTACGAGCAGTACTTC. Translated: CASSLALYEQYF.

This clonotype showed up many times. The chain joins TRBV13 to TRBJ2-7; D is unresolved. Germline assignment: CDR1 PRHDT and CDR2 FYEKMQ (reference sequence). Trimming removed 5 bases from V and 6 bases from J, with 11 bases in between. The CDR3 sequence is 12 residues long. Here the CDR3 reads CASSASAGEQYF. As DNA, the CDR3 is TGTGCCAGCAGCGCCTCAGCCGGCGAGCAGTACTTC.

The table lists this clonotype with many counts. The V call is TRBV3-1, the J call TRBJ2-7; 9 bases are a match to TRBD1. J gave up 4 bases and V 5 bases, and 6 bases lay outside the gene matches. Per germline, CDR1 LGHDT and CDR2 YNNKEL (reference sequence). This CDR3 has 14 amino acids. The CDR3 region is CASSVWDRVYEQYF. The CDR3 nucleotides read TGTGCCAGCAGCGTGTGGGACAGGGTTTACGAGCAGTACTTC.

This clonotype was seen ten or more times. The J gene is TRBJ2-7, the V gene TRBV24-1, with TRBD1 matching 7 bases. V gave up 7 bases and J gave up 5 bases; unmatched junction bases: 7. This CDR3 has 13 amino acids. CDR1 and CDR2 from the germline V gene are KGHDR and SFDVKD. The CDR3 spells CATSSDRVNEQYF. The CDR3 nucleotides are TGTGCCACCAGCTCCGACAGGGTCAACGAGCAGTACTTC.

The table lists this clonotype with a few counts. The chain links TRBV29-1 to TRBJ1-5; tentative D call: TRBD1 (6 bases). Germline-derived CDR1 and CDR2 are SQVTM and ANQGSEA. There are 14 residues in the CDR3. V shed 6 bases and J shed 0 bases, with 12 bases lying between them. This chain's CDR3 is CSVQGGGSNQPQHF. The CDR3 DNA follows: TGCAGCGTCCAGGGAGGGGGTAGCAATCAGCCCCAGCATTTT. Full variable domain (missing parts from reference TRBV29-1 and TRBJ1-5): SAVISQKPSRDICQRGTSLTIQCQVDSQVTMMFWYRQQPGQSLTLIATANQGSEATYESGFVIDKFPISRPNLTFSTLTVSNMSPEDSSIYLCSVQGGGSNQPQHFGDGTRLSIL.

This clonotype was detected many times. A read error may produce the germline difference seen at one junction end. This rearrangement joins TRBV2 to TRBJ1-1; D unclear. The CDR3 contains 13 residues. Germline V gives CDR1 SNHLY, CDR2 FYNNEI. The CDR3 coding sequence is TGTGCCAGCAGTGAAAGTAAGGGAGGGAGGAATAACTTT. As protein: CASSESKGGRNNF.

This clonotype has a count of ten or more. DNA of the CDR3: TGTGCCAGCCCCCCCCCTCCGCGGGCAGGGGGTAACAATGAGCAGTTCTTC. Protein sequence: CASPPPPRAGGNNEQFF. The chain is built from TRBV28 and TRBJ2-1, with 7 positions matching TRBD1. The CDR3 sequence is 17 residues long. The germline V gene has CDR1 MDHEN and CDR2 SYDVKM. Trimming removed 8 bases from V and 5 bases from J; junction bases left unmatched: 18. The entire variable domain, with the rest obtained from reference TRBV28 and TRBJ2-1, is as follows: DVKVTQSSRYLVKRTGEKVFLECVQDMDHENMFWYRQDPGLGLRLIYFSYDVKMKEKGDIPEGYSVSREKKERFSLILESASTNQTSMYLCASPPPPRAGGNNEQFFGPGTRLTVL.

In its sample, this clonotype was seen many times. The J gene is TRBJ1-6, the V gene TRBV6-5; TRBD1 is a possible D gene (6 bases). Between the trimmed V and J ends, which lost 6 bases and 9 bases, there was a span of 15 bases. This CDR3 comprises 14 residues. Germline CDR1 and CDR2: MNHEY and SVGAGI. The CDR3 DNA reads TGTGCCAGCAGGCTCCGGGACAAGGGTTCACCCCTCCACTTT. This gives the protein CASRLRDKGSPLHF.

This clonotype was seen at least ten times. CDR3 DNA sequence: TGTGCCAGCAGTAAGGGGGCAGATGAAAAACTGTTTTTT. Translated: CASSKGADEKLFF. The chain combines TRBV25-1 with TRBJ1-4; 7 nucleotides agree with TRBD1. V lost 5 bases and J lost 6; bases outside the gene matches: 3. This CDR3 has 13 amino acids. Germline V gene lookup returns CDR1 MGHDK and CDR2 SYGVNS.

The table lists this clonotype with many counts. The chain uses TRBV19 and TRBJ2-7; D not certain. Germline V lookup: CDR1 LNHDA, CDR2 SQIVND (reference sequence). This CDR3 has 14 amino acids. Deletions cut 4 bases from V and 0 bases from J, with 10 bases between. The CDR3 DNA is TGTGCCAGTAGTAGGTCGAGGAGCTCCTACGAGCAGTACTTC. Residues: CASSRSRSSYEQYF. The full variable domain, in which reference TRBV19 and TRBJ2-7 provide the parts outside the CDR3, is DGGITQSPKYLFRKEGQNVTLSCEQNLNHDAMYWYRQDPGQGLRLIYYSQIVNDFQKGDIAEGYSVSREKKESFPLTVTSAQKNPTAFYLCASSRSRSSYEQYFGPGTRLTVT.

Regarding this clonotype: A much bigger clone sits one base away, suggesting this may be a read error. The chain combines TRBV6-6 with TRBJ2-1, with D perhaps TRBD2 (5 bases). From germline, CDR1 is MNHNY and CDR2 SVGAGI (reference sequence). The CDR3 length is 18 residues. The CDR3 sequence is CASSYSIMTGSSYKEQFF. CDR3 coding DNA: TGTGCCAGCAGTTACTCGATCATGACGGGGAGCTCCTACAAAGAGCAGTTCTTC.

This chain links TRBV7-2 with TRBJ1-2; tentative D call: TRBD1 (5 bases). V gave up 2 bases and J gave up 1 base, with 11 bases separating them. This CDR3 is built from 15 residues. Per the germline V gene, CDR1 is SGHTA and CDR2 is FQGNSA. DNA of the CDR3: TGTGCCAGCAGCTTACTCAGGGACCGTAACTATGGCTACACCTTC. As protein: CASSLLRDRNYGYTF. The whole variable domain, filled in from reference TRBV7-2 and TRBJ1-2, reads GAGVSQSPSNKVTEKGKDVELRCDPISGHTALYWYRQSLGQGLEFLIYFQGNSAPDKSGLPSDRFSAERTGGSVSTLTIQRTQQEDSAVYLCASSLLRDRNYGYTFGSGTRLTVV.

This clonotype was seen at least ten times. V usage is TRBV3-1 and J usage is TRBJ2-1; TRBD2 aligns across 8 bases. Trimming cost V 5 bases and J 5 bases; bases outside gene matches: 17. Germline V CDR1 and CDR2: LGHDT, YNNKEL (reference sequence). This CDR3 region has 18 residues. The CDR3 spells CASSSQRGRGGRNNEQFF. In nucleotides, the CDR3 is TGTGCCAGCAGCTCACAAAGGGGACGCGGGGGGCGGAACAATGAGCAGTTCTTC.

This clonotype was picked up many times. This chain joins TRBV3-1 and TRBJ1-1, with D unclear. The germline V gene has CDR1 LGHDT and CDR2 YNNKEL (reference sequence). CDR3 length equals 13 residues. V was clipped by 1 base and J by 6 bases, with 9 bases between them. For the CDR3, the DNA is TGTGCCAGCAGCCAAGGCAGGAGGGCTGAAGCTTTCTTT. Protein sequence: CASSQGRRAEAFF. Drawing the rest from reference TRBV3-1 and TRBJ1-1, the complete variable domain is DTAVSQTPKYLVTQMGNDKSIKCEQNLGHDTMYWYKQDSKKFLKIMFSYNNKELIINETVPNRFSPKSPDKAHLNLHINSLELGDSAVYFCASSQGRRAEAFFGQGTRLTVV.

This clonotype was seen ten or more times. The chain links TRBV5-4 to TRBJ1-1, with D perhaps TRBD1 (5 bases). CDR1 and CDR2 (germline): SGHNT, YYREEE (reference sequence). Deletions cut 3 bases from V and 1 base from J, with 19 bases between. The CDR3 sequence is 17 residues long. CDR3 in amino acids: CASSSYLAGTANTEAFF. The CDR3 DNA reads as TGTGCCAGCAGCTCTTATCTAGCCGGGACGGCGAACACTGAAGCTTTCTTT.

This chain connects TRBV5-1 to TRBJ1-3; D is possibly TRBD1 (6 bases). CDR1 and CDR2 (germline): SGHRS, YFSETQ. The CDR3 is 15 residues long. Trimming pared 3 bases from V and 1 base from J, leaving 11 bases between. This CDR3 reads CASSSTTGSGNTIYF. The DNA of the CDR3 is TGCGCCAGCAGCTCGACGACAGGATCTGGAAACACCATATATTTT.

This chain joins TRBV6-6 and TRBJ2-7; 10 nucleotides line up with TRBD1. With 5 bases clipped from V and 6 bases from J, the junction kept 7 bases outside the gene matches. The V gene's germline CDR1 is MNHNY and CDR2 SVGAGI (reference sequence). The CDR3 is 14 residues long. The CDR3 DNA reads TGTGCCAGCAGTAACACCGGGACAGGGGCCGAGCAGTACTTC. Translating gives CASSNTGTGAEQYF.

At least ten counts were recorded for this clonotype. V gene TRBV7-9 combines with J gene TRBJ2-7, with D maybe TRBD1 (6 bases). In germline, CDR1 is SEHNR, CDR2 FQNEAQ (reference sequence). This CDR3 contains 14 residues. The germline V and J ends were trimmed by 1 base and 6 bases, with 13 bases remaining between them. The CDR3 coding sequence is TGTGCCAGCAGCTTAGGACAGGAACAGGGCGAGCAGTACTTC. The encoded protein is CASSLGQEQGEQYF. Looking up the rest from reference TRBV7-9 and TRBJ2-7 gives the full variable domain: DTGVSQNPRHKITKRGQNVTFRCDPISEHNRLYWYRQTLGQGPEFLTYFQNEAQLEKSRLLSDRFSAERPKGSFSTLEIQRTEQGDSAMYLCASSLGQEQGEQYFGPGTRLTVT.

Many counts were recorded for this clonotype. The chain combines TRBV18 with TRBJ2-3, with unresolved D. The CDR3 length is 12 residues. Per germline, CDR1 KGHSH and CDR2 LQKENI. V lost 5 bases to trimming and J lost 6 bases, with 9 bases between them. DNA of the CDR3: TGTGCCAGCTCAGCCCGCTGGGATACGCAGTATTTT. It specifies CASSARWDTQYF. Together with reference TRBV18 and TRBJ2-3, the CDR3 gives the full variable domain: NAGVMQNPRHLVRRRGQEARLRCSPMKGHSHVYWYRQLPEEGLKFMVYLQKENIIDESGMPKERFSAEFPKEGPSILRIQQVVRGDSAAYFCASSARWDTQYFGPGTRLTVL.

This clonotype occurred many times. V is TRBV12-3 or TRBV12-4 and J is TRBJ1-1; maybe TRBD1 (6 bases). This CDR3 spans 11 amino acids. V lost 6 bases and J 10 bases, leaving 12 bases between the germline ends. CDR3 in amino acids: CASRKQGGAFF. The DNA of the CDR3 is TGTGCCAGCAGAAAACAGGGAGGAGCTTTCTTT.

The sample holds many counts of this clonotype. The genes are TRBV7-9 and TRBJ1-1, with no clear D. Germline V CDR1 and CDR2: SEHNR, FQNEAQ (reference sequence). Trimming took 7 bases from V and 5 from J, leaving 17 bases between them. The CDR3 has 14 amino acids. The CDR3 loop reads CASTHRRRITEAFF. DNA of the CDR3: TGTGCCAGCACACATAGGAGGAGAATAACTGAAGCTTTCTTT.

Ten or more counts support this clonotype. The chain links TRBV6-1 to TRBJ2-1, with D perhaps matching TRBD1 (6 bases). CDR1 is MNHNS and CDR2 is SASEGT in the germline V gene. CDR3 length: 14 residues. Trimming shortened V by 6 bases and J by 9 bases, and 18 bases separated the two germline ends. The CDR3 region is CASRDSPRMGEQFF. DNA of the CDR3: TGTGCCAGCAGGGACAGCCCGAGGATGGGTGAGCAGTTCTTC.

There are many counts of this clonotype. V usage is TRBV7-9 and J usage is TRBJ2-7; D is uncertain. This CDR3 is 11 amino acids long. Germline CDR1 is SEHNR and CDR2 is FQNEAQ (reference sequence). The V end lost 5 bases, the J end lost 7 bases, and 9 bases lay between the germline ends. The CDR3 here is CASSQGLEQYF. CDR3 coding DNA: TGTGCCAGCAGCCAAGGGCTGGAGCAGTACTTC.